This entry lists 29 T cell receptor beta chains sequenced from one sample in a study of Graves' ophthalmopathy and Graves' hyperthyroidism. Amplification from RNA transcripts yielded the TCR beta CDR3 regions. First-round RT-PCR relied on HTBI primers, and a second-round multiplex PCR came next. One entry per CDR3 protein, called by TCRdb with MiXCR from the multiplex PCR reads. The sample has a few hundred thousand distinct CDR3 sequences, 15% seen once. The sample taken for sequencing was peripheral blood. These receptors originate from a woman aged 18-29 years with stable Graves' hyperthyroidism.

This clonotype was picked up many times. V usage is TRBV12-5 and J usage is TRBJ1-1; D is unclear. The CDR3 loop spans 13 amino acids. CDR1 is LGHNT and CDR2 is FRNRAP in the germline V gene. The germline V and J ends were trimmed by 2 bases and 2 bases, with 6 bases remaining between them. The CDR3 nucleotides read TGTGCTAGTGGTTTGACGGGAAACACTGAAGCTTTCTTT. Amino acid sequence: CASGLTGNTEAFF.

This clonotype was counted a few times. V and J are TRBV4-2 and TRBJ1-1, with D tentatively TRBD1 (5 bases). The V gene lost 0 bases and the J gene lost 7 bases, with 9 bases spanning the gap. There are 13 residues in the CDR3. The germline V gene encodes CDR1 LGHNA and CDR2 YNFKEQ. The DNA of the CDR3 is TGTGCCAGCAGCCAAGATGGGGGGAGTGAAGCTTTCTTT. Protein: CASSQDGGSEAFF.

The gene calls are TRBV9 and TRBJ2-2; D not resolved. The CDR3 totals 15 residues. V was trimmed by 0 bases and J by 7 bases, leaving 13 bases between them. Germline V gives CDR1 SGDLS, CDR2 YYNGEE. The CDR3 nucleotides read TGTGCCAGCAGCGTAGGACCCCAAGGAGACGGGGAGCTGTTTTTT. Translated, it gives CASSVGPQGDGELFF.

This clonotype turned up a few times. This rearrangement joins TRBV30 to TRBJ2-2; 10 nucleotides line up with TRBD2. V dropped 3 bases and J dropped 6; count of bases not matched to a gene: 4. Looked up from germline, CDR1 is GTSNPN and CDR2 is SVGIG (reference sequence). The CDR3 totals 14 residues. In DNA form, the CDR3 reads TGTGCCTGGAGCGGGGGACTAGCGTCCGGGGAGCTGTTTTTT. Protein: CAWSGGLASGELFF.

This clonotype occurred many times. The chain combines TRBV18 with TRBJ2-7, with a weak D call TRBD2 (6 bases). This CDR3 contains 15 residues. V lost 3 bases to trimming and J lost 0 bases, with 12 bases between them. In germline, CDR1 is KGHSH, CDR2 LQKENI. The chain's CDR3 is CASSPSGLPSYEQYF. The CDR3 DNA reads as TGTGCCAGCTCACCTTCCGGACTACCCTCCTACGAGCAGTACTTC.

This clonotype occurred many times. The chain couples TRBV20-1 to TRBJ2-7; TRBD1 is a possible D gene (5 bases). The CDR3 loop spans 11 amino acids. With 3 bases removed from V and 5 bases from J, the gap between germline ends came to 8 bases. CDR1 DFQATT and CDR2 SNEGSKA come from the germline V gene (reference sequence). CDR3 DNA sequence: TGCAGTGCTAGTAACAGGAACGAGCAGTACTTC. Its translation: CSASNRNEQYF.

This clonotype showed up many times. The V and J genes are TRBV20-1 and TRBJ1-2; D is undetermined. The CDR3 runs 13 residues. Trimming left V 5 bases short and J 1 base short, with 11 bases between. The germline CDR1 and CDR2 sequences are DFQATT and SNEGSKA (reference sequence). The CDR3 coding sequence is TGCAGTGCTCCCGAGACGGATAACTATGGCTACACCTTC. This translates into CSAPETDNYGYTF.

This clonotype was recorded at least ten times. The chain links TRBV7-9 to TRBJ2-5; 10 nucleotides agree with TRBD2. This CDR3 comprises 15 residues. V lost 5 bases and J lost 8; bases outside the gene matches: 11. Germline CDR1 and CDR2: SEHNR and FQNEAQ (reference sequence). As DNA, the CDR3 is TGTGCCAGCAGCCAGCACGTCCCTAGCGGGGGAACCCAGTACTTC. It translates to CASSQHVPSGGTQYF.

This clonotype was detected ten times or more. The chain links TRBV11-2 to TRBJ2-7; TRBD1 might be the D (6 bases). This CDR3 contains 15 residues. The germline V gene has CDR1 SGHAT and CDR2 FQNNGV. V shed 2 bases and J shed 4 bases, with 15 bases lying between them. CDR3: CASSLLLGASYEQYF. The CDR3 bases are TGTGCCAGCAGCTTATTGCTGGGGGCGAGTTACGAGCAGTACTTC.

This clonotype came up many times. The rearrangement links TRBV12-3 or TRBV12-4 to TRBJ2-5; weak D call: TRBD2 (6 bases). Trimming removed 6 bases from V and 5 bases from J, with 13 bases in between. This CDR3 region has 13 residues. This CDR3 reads CASRPGTGETQYF. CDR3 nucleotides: TGTGCCAGCAGGCCCGGGACTGGGGAGACCCAGTACTTC.

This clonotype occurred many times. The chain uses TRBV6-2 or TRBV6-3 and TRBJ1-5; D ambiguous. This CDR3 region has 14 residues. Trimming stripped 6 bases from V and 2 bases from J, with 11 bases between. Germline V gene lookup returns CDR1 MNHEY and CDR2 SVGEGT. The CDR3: CASSPGRGNQPQHF. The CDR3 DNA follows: TGTGCCAGCAGCCCCGGTCGAGGCAATCAGCCCCAGCATTTT.

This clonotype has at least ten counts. The CDR3 DNA reads as TGTGCCAGCAGTTACCGGCGACAGGGACCTTACGAGCAGTACTTC. This gives the protein CASSYRRQGPYEQYF. The J gene is TRBJ2-7, the V gene TRBV6-5; 7 bases match TRBD1. Losses at the gene ends were 2 bases for V and 4 bases for J; bases not matched to a gene: 8. CDR3 length: 15 amino acids. Looked up from germline, CDR1 is MNHEY and CDR2 is SVGAGI.

Written as DNA, the CDR3 is TGTGCCAGCAGTGGGACACCACAAAGGAACACCGGGGAGCTGTTTTTT. Translation gives CASSGTPQRNTGELFF. V is TRBV6-1 and J is TRBJ2-2; perhaps TRBD1 as D (5 bases). The CDR3 length is 16 residues. The germline V gene has CDR1 MNHNS and CDR2 SASEGT. The germline V and J ends were trimmed by 4 bases and 1 base, with 13 bases remaining between them.

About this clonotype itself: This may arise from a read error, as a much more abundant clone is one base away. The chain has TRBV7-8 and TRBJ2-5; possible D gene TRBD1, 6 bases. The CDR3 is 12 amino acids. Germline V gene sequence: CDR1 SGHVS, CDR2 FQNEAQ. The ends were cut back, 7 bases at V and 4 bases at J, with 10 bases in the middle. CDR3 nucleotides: TGTGCCAGCATCGTAGGGGGAGAGACCCAGTACTTC. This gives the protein CASIVGGETQYF.

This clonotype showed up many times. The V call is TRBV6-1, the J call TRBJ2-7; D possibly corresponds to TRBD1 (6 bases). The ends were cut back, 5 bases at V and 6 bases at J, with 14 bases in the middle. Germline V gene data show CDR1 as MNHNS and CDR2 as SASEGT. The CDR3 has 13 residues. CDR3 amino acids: CASSKNRVPEQYF. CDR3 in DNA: TGTGCCAGCAGTAAGAACAGGGTTCCCGAGCAGTACTTC.

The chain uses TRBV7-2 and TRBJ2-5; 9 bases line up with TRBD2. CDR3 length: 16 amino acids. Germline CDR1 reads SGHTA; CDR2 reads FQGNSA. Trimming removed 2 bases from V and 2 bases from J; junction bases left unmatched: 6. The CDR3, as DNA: TGTGCCAGCAGCTTACAGAGCGGGGGGCGTCAAGAGACCCAGTACTTC. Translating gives CASSLQSGGRQETQYF.

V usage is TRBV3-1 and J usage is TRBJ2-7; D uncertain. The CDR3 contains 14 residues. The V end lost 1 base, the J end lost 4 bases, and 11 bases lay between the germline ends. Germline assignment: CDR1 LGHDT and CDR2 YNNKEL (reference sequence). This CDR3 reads CASSQGIRIYEQYF. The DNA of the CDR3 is TGTGCCAGCAGCCAAGGCATCAGAATATACGAGCAGTACTTC.

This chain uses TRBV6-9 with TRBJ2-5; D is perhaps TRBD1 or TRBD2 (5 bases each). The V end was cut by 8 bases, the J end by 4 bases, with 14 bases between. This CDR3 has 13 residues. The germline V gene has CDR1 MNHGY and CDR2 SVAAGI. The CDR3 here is CASPCEGRETQYF. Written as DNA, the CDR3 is TGTGCCAGCCCTTGCGAGGGGCGAGAGACCCAGTACTTC.

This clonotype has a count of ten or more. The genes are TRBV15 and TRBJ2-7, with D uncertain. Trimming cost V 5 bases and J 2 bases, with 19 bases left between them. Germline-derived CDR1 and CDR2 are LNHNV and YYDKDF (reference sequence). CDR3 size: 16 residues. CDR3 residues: CATSPPGRNSAYEQYF. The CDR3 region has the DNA TGTGCCACCAGCCCCCCAGGAAGGAACTCCGCCTACGAGCAGTACTTC.

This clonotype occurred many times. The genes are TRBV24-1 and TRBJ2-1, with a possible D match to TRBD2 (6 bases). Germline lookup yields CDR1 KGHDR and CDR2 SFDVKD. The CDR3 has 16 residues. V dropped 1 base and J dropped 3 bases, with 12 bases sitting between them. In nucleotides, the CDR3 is TGTGCCACCAGTGATTTAAAGGGAGGCAGCTACAATGAGCAGTTCTTC. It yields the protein CATSDLKGGSYNEQFF.

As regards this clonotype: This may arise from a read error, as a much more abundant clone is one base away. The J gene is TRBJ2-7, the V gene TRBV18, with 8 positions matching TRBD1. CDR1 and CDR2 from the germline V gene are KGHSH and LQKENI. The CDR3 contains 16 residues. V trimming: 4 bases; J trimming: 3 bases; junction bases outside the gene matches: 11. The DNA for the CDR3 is TGTGCCAGCTCACTACAGGGGTCAGGGGGCGGCTACGAGCAGTACTTC. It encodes CASSLQGSGGGYEQYF.

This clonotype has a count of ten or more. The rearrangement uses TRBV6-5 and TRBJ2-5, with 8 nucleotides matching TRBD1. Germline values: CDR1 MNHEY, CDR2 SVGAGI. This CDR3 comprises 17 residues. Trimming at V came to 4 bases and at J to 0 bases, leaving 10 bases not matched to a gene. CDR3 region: CASSWGGQGPYQETQYF. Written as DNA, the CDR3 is TGTGCCAGCAGTTGGGGCGGACAGGGACCGTACCAAGAGACCCAGTACTTC.

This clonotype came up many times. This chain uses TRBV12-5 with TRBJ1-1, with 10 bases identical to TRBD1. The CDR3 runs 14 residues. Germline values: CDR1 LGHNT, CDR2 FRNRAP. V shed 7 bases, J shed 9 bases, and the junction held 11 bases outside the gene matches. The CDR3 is CASVPDRGFPQAFF. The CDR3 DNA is TGTGCTAGTGTCCCGGACAGGGGGTTTCCCCAAGCTTTCTTT.

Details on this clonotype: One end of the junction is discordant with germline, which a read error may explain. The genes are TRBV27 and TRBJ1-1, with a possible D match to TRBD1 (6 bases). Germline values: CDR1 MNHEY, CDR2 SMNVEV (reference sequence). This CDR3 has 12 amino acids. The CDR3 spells CATSKGGTEAFF. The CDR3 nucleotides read TGTGCCACCAGTAAAGGGGGCACTGAAGCTTTCTTT.

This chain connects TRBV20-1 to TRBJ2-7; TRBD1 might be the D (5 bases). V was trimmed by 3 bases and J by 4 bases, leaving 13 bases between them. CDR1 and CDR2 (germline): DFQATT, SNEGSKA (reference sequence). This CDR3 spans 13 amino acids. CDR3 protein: CSASGDSDYEQYF. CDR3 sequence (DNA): TGCAGTGCTAGTGGAGACAGCGATTACGAGCAGTACTTC.

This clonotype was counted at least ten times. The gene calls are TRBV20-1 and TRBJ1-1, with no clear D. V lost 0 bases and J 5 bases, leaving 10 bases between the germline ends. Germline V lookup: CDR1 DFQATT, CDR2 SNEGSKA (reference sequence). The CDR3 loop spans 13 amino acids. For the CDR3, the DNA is TGCAGTGCTAGAGACCCCCGAGGGACTGAAGCTTTCTTT. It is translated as CSARDPRGTEAFF.

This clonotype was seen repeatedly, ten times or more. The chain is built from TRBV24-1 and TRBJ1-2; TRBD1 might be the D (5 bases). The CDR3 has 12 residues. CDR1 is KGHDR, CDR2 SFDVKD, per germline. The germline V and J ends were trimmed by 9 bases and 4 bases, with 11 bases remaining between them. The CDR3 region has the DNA TGTGCCACCCGAGACAGCCTCTATGGCTACACCTTC. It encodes CATRDSLYGYTF.

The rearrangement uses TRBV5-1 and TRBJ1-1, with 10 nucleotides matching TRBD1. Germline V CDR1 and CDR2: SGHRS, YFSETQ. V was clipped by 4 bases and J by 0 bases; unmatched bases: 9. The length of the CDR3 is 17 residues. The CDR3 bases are TGCGCCAGCAGCCTCGGACAGGGGGGGATGTTGAACACTGAAGCTTTCTTT. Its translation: CASSLGQGGMLNTEAFF.

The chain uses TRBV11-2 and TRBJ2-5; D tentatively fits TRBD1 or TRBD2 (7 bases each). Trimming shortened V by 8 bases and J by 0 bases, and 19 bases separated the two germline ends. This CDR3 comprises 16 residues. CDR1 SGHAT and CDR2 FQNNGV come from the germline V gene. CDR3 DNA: TGTGCCAGCGGCTCCCCGCAGGGGGGGGACCAAGAGACCCAGTACTTC. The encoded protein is CASGSPQGGDQETQYF.